Sequencing of this T cell receptor (beta chain) was carried out in a study of Ad26.COV2.S vaccination and SARS-CoV-2 variants. The overall study: Once, or twice with 56 days between doses, Ad26.COV2.S was given intramuscularly.

Assay: immunoSEQ multiplex PCR; the TCRdb copy retains only in-frame clones and omits some. In the table there are about 440,000 clones, roughly 87% of which are singletons. Treatment in this sample: some 20 received Ad26.COV2.S at low or high dose, single or two shots; several received placebo; per-sample allocation not given. At day 63 after the first vaccine or placebo injection, samples were drawn. Donation came from an adult in Boston who was aged 18-55 years. The CDR3 extends over 13 amino acids. Looked up from germline, CDR1 is MDHEN and CDR2 is SYDVKM. With 5 bases clipped from V and 9 bases from J, the junction kept 10 bases outside the gene matches. Broader study findings: Non-spike TCR breadth showed similarity between vaccine and placebo recipients. TCR breadth and depth analyses may have underestimated total T cell responses.

As for this clone: The antigen remains undetermined.

J is TRBJ2-7 and V is TRBV28; 7 bases align to TRBD1. The sequences come from peripheral blood, collected in a trial of Ad26.COV2.S vaccine versus placebo. The clonotype was recovered from a person aged 18-60 years who received the Ad26.COV2.S COVID-19 vaccine or a placebo. CDR3 in amino acids: CASSPRQGSWQYF. The CDR3 coding sequence is TGTGCCAGCAGTCCCAGACAGGGTAGTTGGCAGTACTTC. Variable domain in full (rest from reference TRBV28 and TRBJ2-7): DVKVTQSSRYLVKRTGEKVFLECVQDMDHENMFWYRQDPGLGLRLIYFSYDVKMKEKGDIPEGYSVSREKKERFSLILESASTNQTSMYLCASSPRQGSWQYFGPGTRLTVT.